Each of the 15 T cell receptor beta chains below was sequenced from the same sample in a study of cytomegalovirus exposure and HLA in healthy donors. The study ran its PCR with 60 Vbeta and 13 Jbeta primers. Assay used: immunoSEQ multiplex PCR; TCRdb lists only in-frame clones, some missing. The top ten hold approximately 11% of the sample, which has 80,000 to 100,000 clones, 70% to 80% seen once. Sequences were obtained from PBMCs. The origin of the receptors is a young man in good health and CMV-seropositive.

This clone has a handful of counts. The chain carries TRBV5-4 and TRBJ1-6; 8 bases map to TRBD1. The CDR3 runs 15 residues. V shed 2 bases, J shed 5 bases, and the junction held 3 bases outside the gene matches. Germline V gene data show CDR1 as SGHNT and CDR2 as YYREEE (reference sequence). The CDR3 coding sequence is TGTGCCAGCAGCTTCGGGACAGGAGATAATTCACCCCTCCACTTT. It yields the protein CASSFGTGDNSPLHF.

The V call is TRBV10-3, the J call TRBJ1-4; TRBD1 matches at 7 bases. This CDR3 has 19 amino acids. CDR1 and CDR2 from the germline V gene are ENHRY and SYGVKD. With V trimmed by 0 bases and J by 3 bases, 13 bases remained unmatched. Here the CDR3 reads CAISESSARGRGANEKLFF. In DNA form, the CDR3 reads TGTGCCATCAGTGAGTCATCTGCGAGGGGGCGAGGCGCTAATGAAAAACTGTTTTTT.

The chain combines TRBV2 with TRBJ2-3; D possibly corresponds to TRBD1 (5 bases). Between the trimmed V and J ends, which lost 6 bases and 0 bases, there was a span of 16 bases. The CDR3 has 16 residues. CDR1 SNHLY and CDR2 FYNNEI come from the germline V gene. The CDR3 sequence: CASSGRQPISTDTQYF. The CDR3, as DNA: TGTGCCAGCAGCGGACGACAGCCTATTAGCACAGATACGCAGTATTTT.

The chain employs TRBV5-1 and TRBJ2-7; D is perhaps TRBD1 (6 bases). CDR1 SGHRS and CDR2 YFSETQ come from the germline V gene. Deletions cut 0 bases from V and 3 bases from J, with 10 bases between. The CDR3 is made up of 14 amino acids. The DNA for the CDR3 is TGCGCCAGCAGCTTGGGACAGGTGATCTACGAGCAGTACTTC. Protein sequence: CASSLGQVIYEQYF. Combining the CDR3 with reference TRBV5-1 and TRBJ2-7 gives the whole variable domain KAGVTQTPRYLIKTRGQQVTLSCSPISGHRSVSWYQQTPGQGLQFLFEYFSETQRNKGNFPGRFSGRQFSNSRSEMNVSTLELGDSALYLCASSLGQVIYEQYFGPGTRLTVT.

V gene TRBV6-1 combines with J gene TRBJ1-5, with D maybe TRBD1 (5 bases). CDR1 is MNHNS and CDR2 is SASEGT in the germline V gene. CDR3 length: 15 amino acids. Trimming left V 5 bases short and J 6 bases short, with 17 bases between. The CDR3 here is CASSTGPPASQPQHF. CDR3 nucleotide sequence: TGTGCCAGCAGTACAGGACCCCCGGCGAGTCAGCCCCAGCATTTT.

This clone has just a few counts. The chain links TRBV10-3 to TRBJ2-7; 7 bases agree with TRBD1. This CDR3 has 12 residues. Trimming at V came to 10 bases and at J to 3 bases, leaving 6 bases not matched to a gene. Germline values: CDR1 ENHRY, CDR2 SYGVKD. Here the CDR3 DNA reads TGTGCCACCTCCGGGACAGACTACGAGCAGTACTTC. This translates into CATSGTDYEQYF.

This clone was recorded a few times. J is TRBJ2-7 and V is TRBV20-1; D is unresolved. Looked up from germline, CDR1 is DFQATT and CDR2 is SNEGSKA (reference sequence). Trimming cost V 6 bases and J 4 bases, with 10 bases left between them. CDR3 size: 11 residues. DNA of the CDR3: TGCAGTGCAAAGACCGGGTACGAGCAGTACTTC. Protein: CSAKTGYEQYF.

The chain carries TRBV7-9 and TRBJ1-1; perhaps TRBD1 as D (6 bases). V was clipped by 7 bases and J by 0 bases, with 12 bases between them. The CDR3 is made up of 14 amino acids. From germline, CDR1 is SEHNR and CDR2 FQNEAQ (reference sequence). DNA for the CDR3: TGTGCCAGCACCCCTCAGGGGATGAACACTGAAGCTTTCTTT. Its protein product is CASTPQGMNTEAFF.

The V call is TRBV30, the J call TRBJ2-1; TRBD2 matches 7 bases. V was clipped by 6 bases and J by 5 bases; unmatched bases: 7. Germline assignment: CDR1 GTSNPN and CDR2 SVGIG (reference sequence). There are 13 residues in the CDR3. The CDR3 region is CACVIGGNNEQFF. For the CDR3, the DNA is TGTGCCTGCGTGATCGGGGGGAACAATGAGCAGTTCTTC.

The chain joins TRBV6-1 to TRBJ2-7; D remains unclear. V was shortened by 2 bases and J by 5 bases, with 13 bases between the two germline ends. CDR1 is MNHNS and CDR2 is SASEGT in the germline V gene. The CDR3 consists of 14 residues. This CDR3 is CASSEKAIPHEQYF. CDR3 coding DNA: TGTGCCAGCAGTGAAAAAGCCATTCCCCACGAGCAGTACTTC.

This chain joins TRBV14 and TRBJ2-1; 12 bases agree with TRBD2. With 0 bases clipped from V and 3 bases from J, the junction kept 15 bases outside the gene matches. Germline CDR1 and CDR2: SGHDN and FVKESK. The CDR3 sequence is 21 residues long. CDR3: CASSQDWAGTAGLAGYNEQFF. CDR3 DNA: TGTGCCAGCAGCCAAGACTGGGCCGGGACAGCGGGACTAGCGGGCTACAATGAGCAGTTCTTC.

Here the CDR3 DNA reads TGTGCCGCTACCGGGACATCTGGAAACACCATATATTTT. It translates to CAATGTSGNTIYF. This chain uses TRBV25-1 with TRBJ1-3; D is possibly TRBD1 (6 bases). There are 13 residues in the CDR3. The germline gives CDR1 MGHDK, CDR2 SYGVNS. Trimming removed 11 bases at V and 1 base at J, with 12 bases between.

The J gene is TRBJ1-1, the V gene TRBV2; TRBD1 matches at 7 bases. CDR3 length: 14 amino acids. Per germline, CDR1 SNHLY and CDR2 FYNNEI. The J segment lost 7 bases and the V segment lost 7 bases, leaving 12 bases of the junction unmatched. The CDR3 coding sequence is TGTGCCAGCATCAAACAGGGGTCCCGGAGTGAAGCTTTCTTT. Its translation is CASIKQGSRSEAFF.

The J gene is TRBJ1-1, the V gene TRBV7-3; TRBD1 matches at 7 bases. The CDR3 length is 16 residues. V lost 0 bases and J lost 1; bases outside the gene matches: 5. Per germline, CDR1 SGHTA and CDR2 FQGTGA. This CDR3 reads CASSLTGTAKNTEAFF. CDR3 coding DNA: TGTGCCAGCAGCTTAACTGGGACAGCGAAGAACACTGAAGCTTTCTTT.

This chain uses TRBV18 with TRBJ2-7; possible D gene TRBD2, 6 bases. CDR1 is KGHSH and CDR2 is LQKENI in the germline V gene. The CDR3 consists of 14 residues. The V end was cut by 2 bases, the J end by 1 base, with 9 bases between. The CDR3 loop is CASSPTRGSYEQYF. The CDR3 DNA sequence: TGTGCCAGCTCACCAACCCGGGGGTCCTACGAGCAGTACTTC.